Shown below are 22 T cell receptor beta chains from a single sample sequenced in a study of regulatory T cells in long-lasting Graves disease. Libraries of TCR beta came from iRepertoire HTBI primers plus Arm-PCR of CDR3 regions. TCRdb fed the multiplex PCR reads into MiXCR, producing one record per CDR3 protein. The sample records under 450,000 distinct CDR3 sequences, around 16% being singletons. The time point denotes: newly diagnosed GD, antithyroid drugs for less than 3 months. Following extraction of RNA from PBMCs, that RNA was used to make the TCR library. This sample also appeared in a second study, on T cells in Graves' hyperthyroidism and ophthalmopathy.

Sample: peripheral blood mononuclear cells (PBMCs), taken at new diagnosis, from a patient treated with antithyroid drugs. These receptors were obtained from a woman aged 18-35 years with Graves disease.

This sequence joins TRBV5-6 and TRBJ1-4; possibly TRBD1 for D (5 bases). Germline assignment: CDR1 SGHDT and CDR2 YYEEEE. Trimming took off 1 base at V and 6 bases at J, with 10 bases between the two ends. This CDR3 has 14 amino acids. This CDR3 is CASSLKGLDEKLFF. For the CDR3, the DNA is TGTGCCAGCAGCTTGAAGGGGCTTGATGAAAAACTGTTTTTT.

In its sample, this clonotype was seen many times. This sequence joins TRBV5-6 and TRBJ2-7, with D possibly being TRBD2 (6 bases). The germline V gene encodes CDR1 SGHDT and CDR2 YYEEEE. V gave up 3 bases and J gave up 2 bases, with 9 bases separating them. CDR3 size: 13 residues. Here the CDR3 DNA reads TGTGCCAGCAGCTCTAGCGTAACCTACGAGCAGTACTTC. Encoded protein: CASSSSVTYEQYF.

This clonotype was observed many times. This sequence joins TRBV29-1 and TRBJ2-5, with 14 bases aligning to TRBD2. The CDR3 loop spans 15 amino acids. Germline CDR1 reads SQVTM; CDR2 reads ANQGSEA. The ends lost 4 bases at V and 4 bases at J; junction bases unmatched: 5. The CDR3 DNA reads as TGCAGCGTTGTGGGACTAGCGGGAGTGGTAGAGACCCAGTACTTC. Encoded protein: CSVVGLAGVVETQYF.

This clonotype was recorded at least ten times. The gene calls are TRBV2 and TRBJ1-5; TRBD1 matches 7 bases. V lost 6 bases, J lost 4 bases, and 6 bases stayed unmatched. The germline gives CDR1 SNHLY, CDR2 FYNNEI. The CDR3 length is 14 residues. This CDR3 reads CASSLDRVNQPQHF. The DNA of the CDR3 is TGTGCCAGCAGCCTCGACAGGGTTAATCAGCCCCAGCATTTT.

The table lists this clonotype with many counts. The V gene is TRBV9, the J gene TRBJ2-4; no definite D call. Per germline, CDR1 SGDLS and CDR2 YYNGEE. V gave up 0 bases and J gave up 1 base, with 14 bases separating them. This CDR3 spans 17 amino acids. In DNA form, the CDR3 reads TGTGCCAGCAGCGTAGGGGAAGGTAACCTGGCCAAAAACATTCAGTACTTC. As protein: CASSVGEGNLAKNIQYF.

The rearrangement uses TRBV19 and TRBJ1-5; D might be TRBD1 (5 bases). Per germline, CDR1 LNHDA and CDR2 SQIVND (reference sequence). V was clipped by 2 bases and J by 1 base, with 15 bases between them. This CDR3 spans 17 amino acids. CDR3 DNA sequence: TGTGCCAGTAGTATACCTGGGGGGAGAATGAGCAATCAGCCCCAGCATTTT. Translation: CASSIPGGRMSNQPQHF.

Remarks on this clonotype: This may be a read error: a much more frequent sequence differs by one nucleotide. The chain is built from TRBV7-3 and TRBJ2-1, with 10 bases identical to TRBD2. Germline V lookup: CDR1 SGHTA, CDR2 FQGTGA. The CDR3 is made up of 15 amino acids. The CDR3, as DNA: TGTGCCAGCGGCTTAGTAGCGGGGGGCTATTATGAGCAGTTCTTC. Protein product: CASGLVAGGYYEQFF.

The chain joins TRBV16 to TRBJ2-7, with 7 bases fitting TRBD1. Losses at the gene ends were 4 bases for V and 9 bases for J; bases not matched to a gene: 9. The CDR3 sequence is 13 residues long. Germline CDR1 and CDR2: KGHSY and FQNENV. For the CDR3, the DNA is TGTGCCAGCAGCCCCCGGGACAGCGGACGGCAGTACTTC. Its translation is CASSPRDSGRQYF. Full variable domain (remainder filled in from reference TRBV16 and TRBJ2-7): GEEVAQTPKHLVRGEGQKAKLYCAPIKGHSYVFWYQQVLKNEFKFLISFQNENVFDETGMPKERFSAKCLPNSPCSLEIQATKLEDSAVYFCASSPRDSGRQYFGPGTRLTVT.

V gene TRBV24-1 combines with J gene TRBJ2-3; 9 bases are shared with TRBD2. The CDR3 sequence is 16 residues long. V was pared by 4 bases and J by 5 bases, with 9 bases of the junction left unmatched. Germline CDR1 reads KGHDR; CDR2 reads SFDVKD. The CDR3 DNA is TGTGCCACCAGTGACTTTCTGCGGGAGGGCCAAGATACGCAGTATTTT. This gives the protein CATSDFLREGQDTQYF.

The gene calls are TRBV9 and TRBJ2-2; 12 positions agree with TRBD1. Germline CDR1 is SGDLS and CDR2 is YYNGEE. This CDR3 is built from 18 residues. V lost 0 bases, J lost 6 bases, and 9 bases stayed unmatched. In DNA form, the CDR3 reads TGTGCCAGCAGCGTAGGGCTGTCCGGGACAGGGGGCTCCGGGGAGCTGTTTTTT. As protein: CASSVGLSGTGGSGELFF.

The CDR3 DNA reads TGTGCCAGCTCACCACCCGCGGGGACGAACACCGGGGAGCTGTTTTTT. The encoded protein is CASSPPAGTNTGELFF. The chain links TRBV18 to TRBJ2-2, with D possibly matching TRBD2 (6 bases). Germline V gives CDR1 KGHSH, CDR2 LQKENI. The V and J ends lost 0 bases and 0 bases respectively, with 8 bases between them. CDR3 length: 16 amino acids.

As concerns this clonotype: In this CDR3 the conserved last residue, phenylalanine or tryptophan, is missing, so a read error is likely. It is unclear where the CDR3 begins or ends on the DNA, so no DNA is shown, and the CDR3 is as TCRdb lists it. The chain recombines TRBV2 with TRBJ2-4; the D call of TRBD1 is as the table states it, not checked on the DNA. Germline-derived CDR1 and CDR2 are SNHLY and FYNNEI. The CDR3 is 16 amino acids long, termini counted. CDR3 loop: CASTPRTGGYEQYFGP.

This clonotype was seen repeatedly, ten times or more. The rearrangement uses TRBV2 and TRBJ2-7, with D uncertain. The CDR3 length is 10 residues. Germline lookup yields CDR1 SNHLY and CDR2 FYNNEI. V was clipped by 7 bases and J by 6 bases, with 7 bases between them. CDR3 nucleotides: TGTGCCAGCAACGGTCTCGAGCAGTACTTC. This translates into CASNGLEQYF.

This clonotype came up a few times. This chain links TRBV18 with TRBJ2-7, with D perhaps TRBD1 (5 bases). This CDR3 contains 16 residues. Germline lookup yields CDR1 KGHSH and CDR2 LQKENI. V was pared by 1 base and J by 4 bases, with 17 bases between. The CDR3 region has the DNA TGTGCCAGCTCACCACTTGGTAGGGGCCGCCTTTACGAGCAGTACTTC. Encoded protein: CASSPLGRGRLYEQYF.

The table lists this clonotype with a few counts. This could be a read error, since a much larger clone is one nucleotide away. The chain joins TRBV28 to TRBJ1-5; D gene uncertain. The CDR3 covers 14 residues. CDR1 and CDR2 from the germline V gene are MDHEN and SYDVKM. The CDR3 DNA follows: TGTGCCAGCAGTTTGATAGGGAGCAGTCAGCCCCAGCATTTT. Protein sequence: CASSLIGSSQPQHF.

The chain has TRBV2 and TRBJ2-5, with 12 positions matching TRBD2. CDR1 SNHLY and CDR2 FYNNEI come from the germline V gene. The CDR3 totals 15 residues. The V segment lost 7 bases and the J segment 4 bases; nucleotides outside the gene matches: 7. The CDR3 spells CASNGLAGKGETQYF. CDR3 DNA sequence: TGTGCCAGCAACGGACTAGCGGGGAAAGGAGAGACCCAGTACTTC. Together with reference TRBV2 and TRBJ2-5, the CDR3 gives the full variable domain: EPEVTQTPSHQVTQMGQEVILRCVPISNHLYFYWYRQILGQKVEFLVSFYNNEISEKSEIFDDQFSVERPDGSNFTLKIRSTKLEDSAMYFCASNGLAGKGETQYFGPGTRLLVL.

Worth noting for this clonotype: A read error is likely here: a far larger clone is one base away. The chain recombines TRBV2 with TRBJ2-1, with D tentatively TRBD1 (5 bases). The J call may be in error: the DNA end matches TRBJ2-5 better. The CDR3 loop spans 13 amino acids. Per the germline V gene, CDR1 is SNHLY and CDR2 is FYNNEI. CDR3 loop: CASKQTEQETQYF. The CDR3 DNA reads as TGTGCCAGCAAGCAGACAGAACAAGAGACCCAGTACTTC.

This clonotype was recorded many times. CDR3 DNA sequence: TGCGCCAGCAGCCTGGGGACCTCCCGATGGGAGCTGTTTTTT. The encoded protein is CASSLGTSRWELFF. V usage is TRBV5-1 and J usage is TRBJ2-2; D possibly matches TRBD1 or TRBD2 (5 bases each). V was trimmed by 4 bases and J by 9 bases, leaving 16 bases between them. CDR1 is SGHRS and CDR2 is YFSETQ in the germline V gene. CDR3 size: 14 residues.

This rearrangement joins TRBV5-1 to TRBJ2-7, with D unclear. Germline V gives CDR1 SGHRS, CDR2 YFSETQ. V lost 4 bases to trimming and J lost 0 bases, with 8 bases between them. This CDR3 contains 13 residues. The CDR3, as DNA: TGCGCCAGCAGCATAGACACCTCCTACGAGCAGTACTTC. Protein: CASSIDTSYEQYF.

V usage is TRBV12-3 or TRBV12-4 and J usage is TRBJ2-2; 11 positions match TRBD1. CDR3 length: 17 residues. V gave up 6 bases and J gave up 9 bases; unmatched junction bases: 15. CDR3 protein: CASSMRPGTGGGRELFF. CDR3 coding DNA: TGTGCCAGCAGCATGCGCCCCGGGACAGGGGGAGGTCGGGAGCTGTTTTTT.

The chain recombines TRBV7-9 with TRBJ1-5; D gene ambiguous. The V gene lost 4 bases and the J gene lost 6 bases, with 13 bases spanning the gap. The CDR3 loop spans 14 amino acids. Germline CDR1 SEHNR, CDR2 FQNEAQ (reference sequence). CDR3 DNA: TGTGCCAGCAGCTCTAAGTCGGTGGGTCAGCCCCAGCATTTT. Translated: CASSSKSVGQPQHF.

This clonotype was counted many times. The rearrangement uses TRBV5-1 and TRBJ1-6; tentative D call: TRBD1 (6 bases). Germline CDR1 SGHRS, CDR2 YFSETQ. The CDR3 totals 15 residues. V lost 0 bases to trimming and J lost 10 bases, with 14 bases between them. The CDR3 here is CASSLETGFASPLHF. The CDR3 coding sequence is TGCGCCAGCAGCTTGGAAACAGGGTTCGCCTCACCCCTCCACTTT.